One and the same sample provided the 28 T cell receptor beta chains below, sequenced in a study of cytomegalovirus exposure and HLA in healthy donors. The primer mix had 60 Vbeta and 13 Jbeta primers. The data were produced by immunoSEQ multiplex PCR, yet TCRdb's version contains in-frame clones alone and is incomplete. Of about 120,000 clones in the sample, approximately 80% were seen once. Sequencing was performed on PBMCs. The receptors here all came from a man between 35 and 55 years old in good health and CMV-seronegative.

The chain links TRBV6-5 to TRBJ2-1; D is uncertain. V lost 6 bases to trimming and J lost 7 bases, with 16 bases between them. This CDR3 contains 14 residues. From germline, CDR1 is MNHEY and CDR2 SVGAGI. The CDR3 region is CASSSDSVRNEQFF. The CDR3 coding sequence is TGTGCCAGCAGCTCGGATTCCGTGCGGAATGAGCAGTTCTTC.

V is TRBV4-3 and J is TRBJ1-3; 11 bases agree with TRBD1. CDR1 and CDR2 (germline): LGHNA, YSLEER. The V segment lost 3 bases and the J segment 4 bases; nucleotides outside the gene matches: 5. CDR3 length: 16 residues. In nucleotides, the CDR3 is TGCGCCAGCAGCCACGGACAGGGGGCTTCCGGAAACACCATATATTTT. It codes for CASSHGQGASGNTIYF.

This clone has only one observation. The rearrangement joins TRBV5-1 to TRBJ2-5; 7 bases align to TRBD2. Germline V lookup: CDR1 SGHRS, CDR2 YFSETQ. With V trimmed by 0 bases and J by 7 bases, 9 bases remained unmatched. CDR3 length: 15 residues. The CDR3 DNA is TGCGCCAGCAGCTTGGGGGCTAGCGGTGTGGGGACCCAGTACTTC. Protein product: CASSLGASGVGTQYF.

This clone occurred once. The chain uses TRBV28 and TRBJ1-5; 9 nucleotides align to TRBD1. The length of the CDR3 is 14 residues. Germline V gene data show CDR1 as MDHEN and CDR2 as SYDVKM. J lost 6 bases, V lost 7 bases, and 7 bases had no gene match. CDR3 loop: CASNVQGAGQPQHF. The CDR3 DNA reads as TGTGCCAGCAACGTACAGGGGGCCGGTCAGCCCCAGCATTTT. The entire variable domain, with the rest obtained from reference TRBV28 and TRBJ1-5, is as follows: DVKVTQSSRYLVKRTGEKVFLECVQDMDHENMFWYRQDPGLGLRLIYFSYDVKMKEKGDIPEGYSVSREKKERFSLILESASTNQTSMYLCASNVQGAGQPQHFGDGTRLSIL.

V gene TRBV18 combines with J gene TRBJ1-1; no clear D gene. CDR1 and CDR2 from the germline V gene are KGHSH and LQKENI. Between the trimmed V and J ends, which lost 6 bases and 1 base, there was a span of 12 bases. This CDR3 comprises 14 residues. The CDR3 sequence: CASSAYSQNTEAFF. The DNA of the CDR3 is TGTGCCAGCTCTGCGTATTCCCAGAACACTGAAGCTTTCTTT.

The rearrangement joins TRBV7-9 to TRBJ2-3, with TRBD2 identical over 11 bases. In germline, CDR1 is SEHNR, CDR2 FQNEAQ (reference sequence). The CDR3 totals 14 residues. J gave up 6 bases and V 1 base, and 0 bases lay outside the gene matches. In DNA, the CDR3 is TGTGCCAGCAGCTTAGGACTAGCGGGGGATACGCAGTATTTT. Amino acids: CASSLGLAGDTQYF. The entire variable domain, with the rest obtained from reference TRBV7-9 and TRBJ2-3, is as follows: DTGVSQNPRHKITKRGQNVTFRCDPISEHNRLYWYRQTLGQGPEFLTYFQNEAQLEKSRLLSDRFSAERPKGSFSTLEIQRTEQGDSAMYLCASSLGLAGDTQYFGPGTRLTVL.

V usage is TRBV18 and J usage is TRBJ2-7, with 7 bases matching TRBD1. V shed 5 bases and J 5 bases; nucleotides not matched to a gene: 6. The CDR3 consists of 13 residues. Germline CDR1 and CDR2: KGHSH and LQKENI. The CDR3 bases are TGTGCCAGCTCAGAGGGAACAGGGGACGAGCAGTACTTC. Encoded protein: CASSEGTGDEQYF.

The CDR3: CASTRRGGAVGTDTQYF. CDR3 nucleotides: TGTGCCAGCACCAGACGCGGGGGGGCCGTAGGCACAGATACGCAGTATTTT. V and J are TRBV7-2 and TRBJ2-3; 9 bases are a match to TRBD2. The CDR3 has 17 amino acids. Germline V gene lookup returns CDR1 SGHTA and CDR2 FQGNSA. J gave up 1 base and V 7 bases, and 12 bases lay outside the gene matches.

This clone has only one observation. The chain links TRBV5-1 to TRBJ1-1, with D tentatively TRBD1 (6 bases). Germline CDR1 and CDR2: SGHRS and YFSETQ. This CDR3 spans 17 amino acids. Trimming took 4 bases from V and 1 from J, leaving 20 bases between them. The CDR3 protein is CASSGGGSYPGNTEAFF. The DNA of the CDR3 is TGCGCCAGCAGCGGGGGGGGCTCGTACCCGGGGAACACTGAAGCTTTCTTT.

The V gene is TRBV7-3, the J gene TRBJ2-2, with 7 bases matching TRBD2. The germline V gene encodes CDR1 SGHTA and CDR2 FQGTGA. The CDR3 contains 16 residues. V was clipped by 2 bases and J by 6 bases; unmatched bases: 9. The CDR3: CASSLQGGRAAGELFF. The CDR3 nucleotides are TGTGCCAGCAGCTTACAGGGTGGGAGGGCTGCCGGGGAGCTGTTTTTT.

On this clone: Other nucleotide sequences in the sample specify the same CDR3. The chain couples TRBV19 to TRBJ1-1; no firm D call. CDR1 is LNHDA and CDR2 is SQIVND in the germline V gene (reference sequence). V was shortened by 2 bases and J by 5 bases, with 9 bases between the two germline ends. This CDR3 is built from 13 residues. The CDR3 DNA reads TGTGCCAGTAGTATACGAACTGGTACTGAAGCTTTCTTT. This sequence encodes CASSIRTGTEAFF.

The CDR3, as DNA: TGTGCCAGCAGTTCAGGGCGGTTATTATATGGCTACACCTTC. This codes for CASSSGRLLYGYTF. V and J are TRBV28 and TRBJ1-2, with D perhaps matching TRBD1 (5 bases). The V end was cut by 4 bases, the J end by 5 bases, with 14 bases between. Looked up from germline, CDR1 is MDHEN and CDR2 is SYDVKM. CDR3 length equals 14 residues.

CDR3 protein: CASSRDNSGNTIYF. Written as DNA, the CDR3 is TGTGCCAGCTCACGAGACAACTCTGGAAACACCATATATTTT. The J gene is TRBJ1-3, the V gene TRBV18; D remains ambiguous. Trimming removed 4 bases from V and 0 bases from J, with 7 bases in between. The CDR3 consists of 14 residues. CDR1 is KGHSH and CDR2 is LQKENI in the germline V gene.

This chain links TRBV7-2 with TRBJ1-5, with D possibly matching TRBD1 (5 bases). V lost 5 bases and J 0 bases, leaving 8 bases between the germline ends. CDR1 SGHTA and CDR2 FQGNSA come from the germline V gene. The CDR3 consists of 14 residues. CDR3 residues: CASSQGYSNQPQHF. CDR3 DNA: TGTGCCAGCAGCCAGGGTTATAGCAATCAGCCCCAGCATTTT.

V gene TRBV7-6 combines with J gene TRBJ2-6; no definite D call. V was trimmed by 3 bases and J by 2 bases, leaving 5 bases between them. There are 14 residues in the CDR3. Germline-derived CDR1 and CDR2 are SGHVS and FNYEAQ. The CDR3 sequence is CASSLTAGANVLTF. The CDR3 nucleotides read TGTGCCAGCAGCTTGACTGCTGGGGCCAACGTCCTGACTTTC.

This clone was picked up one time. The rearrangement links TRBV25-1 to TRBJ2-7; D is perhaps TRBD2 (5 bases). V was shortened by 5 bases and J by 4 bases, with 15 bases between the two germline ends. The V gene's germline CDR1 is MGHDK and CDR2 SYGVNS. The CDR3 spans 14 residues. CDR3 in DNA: TGTGCCAGCAGTCTAGACCGGGGTGGGTACGAGCAGTACTTC. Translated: CASSLDRGGYEQYF.

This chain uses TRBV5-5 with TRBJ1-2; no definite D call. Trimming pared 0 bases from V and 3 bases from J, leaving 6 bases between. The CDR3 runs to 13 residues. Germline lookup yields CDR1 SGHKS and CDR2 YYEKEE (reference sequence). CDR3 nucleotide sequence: TGTGCCAGCAGCTTGGCAGACTACTATGGCTACACCTTC. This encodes CASSLADYYGYTF.

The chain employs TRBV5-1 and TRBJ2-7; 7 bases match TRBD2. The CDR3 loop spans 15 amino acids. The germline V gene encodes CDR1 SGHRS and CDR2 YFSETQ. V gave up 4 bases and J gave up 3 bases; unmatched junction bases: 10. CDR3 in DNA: TGCGCCAGCAGCCCGGCGGGTAGGGAGGGCTACGAGCAGTACTTC. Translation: CASSPAGREGYEQYF.

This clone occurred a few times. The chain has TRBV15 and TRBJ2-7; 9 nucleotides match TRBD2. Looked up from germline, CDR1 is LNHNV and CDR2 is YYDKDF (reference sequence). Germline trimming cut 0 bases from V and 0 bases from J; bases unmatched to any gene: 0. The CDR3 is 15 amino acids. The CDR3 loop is CATSRDSGSSYEQYF. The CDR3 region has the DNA TGTGCCACCAGCAGAGATAGCGGGAGCTCCTACGAGCAGTACTTC. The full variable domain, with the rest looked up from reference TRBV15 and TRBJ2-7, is DAMVIQNPRYQVTQFGKPVTLSCSQTLNHNVMYWYQQKSSQAPKLLFHYYDKDFNNEADTPDNFQSRRPNTSFCFLDIRSPGLGDTAMYLCATSRDSGSSYEQYFGPGTRLTVT.

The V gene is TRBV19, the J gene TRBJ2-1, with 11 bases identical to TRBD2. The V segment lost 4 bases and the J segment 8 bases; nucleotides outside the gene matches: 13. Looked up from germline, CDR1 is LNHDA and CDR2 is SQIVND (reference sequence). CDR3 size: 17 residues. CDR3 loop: CASSNLPTSGRKDEQFF. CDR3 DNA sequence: TGTGCCAGTAGTAACCTACCCACTAGCGGGAGAAAGGATGAGCAGTTCTTC.

CDR3 protein: CAWSRGGTEAFF. DNA of the CDR3: TGTGCCTGGAGCAGGGGTGGCACTGAAGCTTTCTTT. The chain uses TRBV30 and TRBJ1-1; possibly TRBD1 for D (6 bases). Germline V gene lookup returns CDR1 GTSNPN and CDR2 SVGIG (reference sequence). Trimming pared 3 bases from V and 4 bases from J, leaving 9 bases between. This CDR3 spans 12 amino acids.

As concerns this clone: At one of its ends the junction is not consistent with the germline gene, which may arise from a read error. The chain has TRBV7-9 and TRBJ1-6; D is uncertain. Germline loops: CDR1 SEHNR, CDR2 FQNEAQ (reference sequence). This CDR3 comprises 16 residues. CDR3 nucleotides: TGTTCCAGCAGCTTCGATTTGCAATCGGGTAATTCACCCCTCCACTTT. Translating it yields CSSSFDLQSGNSPLHF.

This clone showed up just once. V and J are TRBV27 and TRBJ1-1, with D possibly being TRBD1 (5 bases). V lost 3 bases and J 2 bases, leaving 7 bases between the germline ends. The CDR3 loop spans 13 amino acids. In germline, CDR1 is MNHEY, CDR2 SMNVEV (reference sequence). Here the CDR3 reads CASSFRENTEAFF. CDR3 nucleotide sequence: TGTGCCAGCAGTTTCAGGGAAAACACTGAAGCTTTCTTT.

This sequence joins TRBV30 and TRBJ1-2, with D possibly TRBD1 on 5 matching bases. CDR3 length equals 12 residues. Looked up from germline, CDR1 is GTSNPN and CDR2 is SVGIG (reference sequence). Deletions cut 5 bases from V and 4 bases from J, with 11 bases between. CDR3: CAWGSGLYGYTF. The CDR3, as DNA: TGTGCCTGGGGGTCAGGGCTCTATGGCTACACCTTC.

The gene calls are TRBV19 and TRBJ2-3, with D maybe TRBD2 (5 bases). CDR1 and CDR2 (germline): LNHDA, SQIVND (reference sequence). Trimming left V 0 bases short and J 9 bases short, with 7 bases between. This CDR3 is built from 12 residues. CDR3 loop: CASSIEASTQYF. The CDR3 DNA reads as TGTGCCAGTAGTATAGAAGCTAGCACGCAGTATTTT. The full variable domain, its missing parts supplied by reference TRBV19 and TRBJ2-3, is DGGITQSPKYLFRKEGQNVTLSCEQNLNHDAMYWYRQDPGQGLRLIYYSQIVNDFQKGDIAEGYSVSREKKESFPLTVTSAQKNPTAFYLCASSIEASTQYFGPGTRLTVL.

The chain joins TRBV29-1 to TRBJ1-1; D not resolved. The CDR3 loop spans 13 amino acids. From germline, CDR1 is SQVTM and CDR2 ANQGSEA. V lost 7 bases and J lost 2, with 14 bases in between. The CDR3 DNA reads TGCAGCGCCCAAACAGAACTCAACACTGAAGCTTTCTTT. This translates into CSAQTELNTEAFF.

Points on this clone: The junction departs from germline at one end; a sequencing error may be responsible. Here the CDR3 reads CASSSLGTGNSEAFF. For the CDR3, the DNA is TGCGCCAGCAGCTCCCTCGGGACAGGGAACTCTGAAGCTTTCTTT. The rearrangement joins TRBV5-1 to TRBJ1-1, with 9 bases fitting TRBD1. The CDR3 totals 15 residues. Germline lookup yields CDR1 SGHRS and CDR2 YFSETQ.

CDR3 loop: CASSLGAQRNTDTQYF. Here the CDR3 DNA reads TGTGCCAGCAGCCTTGGAGCTCAGCGGAACACAGATACGCAGTATTTT. The chain combines TRBV11-3 with TRBJ2-3; TRBD2 is a possible D gene (5 bases). Trimming stripped 5 bases from V and 2 bases from J, with 17 bases between. Germline-derived CDR1 and CDR2 are SGHNT and YENEEA. This CDR3 contains 16 residues.